These T cell receptor beta chains were read from a single sample in a study of blood T cell repertoires in COVID-19. The repertoire was sequenced with immunoSEQ multiplex PCR; TCRdb's copy has only in-frame clones and lacks some. The sample contains 400,000 to 550,000 clones, roughly 85% of which appear only once. The sample was PBMCs or T cells enriched from blood (not recorded which). These receptors were taken from a woman aged 18-29 years with acute COVID-19. Both conserved end residues are trimmed from each CDR3. Each record gives: J gene, V gene, CDR3 protein.

J gene: TRBJ2-7
V gene: TRBV7-9
CDR3 protein: ASSLGRGGSYEQY

J gene: TRBJ1-1
V gene: TRBV5-5
CDR3 protein: ASSLEQGGAF

J gene: TRBJ1-3
V gene: TRBV14
CDR3 protein: ASSQGTGAAGNTIY

J gene: TRBJ1-2
V gene: TRBV20-1
CDR3 protein: SARWGDGYT

J gene: TRBJ2-7
V gene: TRBV27
CDR3 protein: ASSSIPGTGLAHEQY

J gene: TRBJ1-5
V gene: TRBV2
CDR3 protein: ASRPDINQPQH

J gene: TRBJ2-2
V gene: TRBV5-1
CDR3 protein: ASLGGTGELF

J gene: TRBJ1-2
V gene: TRBV6-5
CDR3 protein: ASRYRGSYGYT

J gene: TRBJ2-7
V gene: TRBV7-2
CDR3 protein: ASSLQHRSYEQY

J gene: TRBJ1-6
V gene: TRBV9
CDR3 protein: ASSGVSLH

J gene: TRBJ2-7
V gene: TRBV18
CDR3 protein: ASSPSHTYEQY

J gene: TRBJ1-5
V gene: TRBV19
CDR3 protein: ASSIFGQERNQPQH

J gene: TRBJ1-4
V gene: TRBV7-9
CDR3 protein: ASSLGQGADNEKLF

J gene: TRBJ1-2
V gene: TRBV7-8
CDR3 protein: ASSLEGRYGYT

J gene: TRBJ2-5
V gene: TRBV29-1
CDR3 protein: SVRMTVKETQY

J gene: TRBJ2-1
V gene: TRBV5-4
CDR3 protein: ASSLRIQTGNNEQF

J gene: TRBJ1-4
V gene: TRBV7-9
CDR3 protein: ASSPGQGNEKLF

J gene: TRBJ2-1
V gene: TRBV3-1/TRBV3-2
CDR3 protein: ASSQTENEQF

J gene: TRBJ2-7
V gene: TRBV11-2
CDR3 protein: ASSFGGRALYYEQY

J gene: TRBJ2-1
V gene: TRBV11-3
CDR3 protein: ASSLGGVWREGRNEQF

J gene: TRBJ1-3
V gene: TRBV28
CDR3 protein: ASSSQGTGNTIY

J gene: TRBJ1-6
V gene: TRBV7-3
CDR3 protein: ASSLDRDSPLH

J gene: TRBJ2-1
V gene: TRBV4-1
CDR3 protein: ASSQARFSGGENEQF

J gene: TRBJ2-4
V gene: TRBV19
CDR3 protein: ASSKLGQGKNIQY

J gene: TRBJ1-2
V gene: TRBV3-1/TRBV3-2
CDR3 protein: ASSQAGTAYGYT

J gene: TRBJ1-1
V gene: TRBV7-9
CDR3 protein: ASSGWTTNTEAF

J gene: TRBJ1-5
V gene: TRBV28
CDR3 protein: ARSTGYQPQH

J gene: TRBJ2-1
V gene: TRBV29-1
CDR3 protein: SAPTASGDEQF

J gene: TRBJ1-6
V gene: TRBV4-1
CDR3 protein: ASSQAGSAFGSPLH

J gene: TRBJ2-2
V gene: TRBV3-1/TRBV3-2
CDR3 protein: ASSQELGLTGELF

J gene: TRBJ1-2
V gene: TRBV28
CDR3 protein: ASSSRGGGRANYGYT

J gene: TRBJ2-7
V gene: TRBV28
CDR3 protein: ASSSSYEQY

J gene: TRBJ2-3
V gene: TRBV18
CDR3 protein: ASSPPRDRQLEASSTDTQY

J gene: TRBJ1-2
V gene: TRBV19
CDR3 protein: ASSHRDRGFGYT

J gene: TRBJ2-7
V gene: TRBV6-2/TRBV6-3
CDR3 protein: ASSYETGHSYEQY

J gene: TRBJ1-6
V gene: TRBV6-2/TRBV6-3
CDR3 protein: ASSSGTGPSPLH

J gene: TRBJ2-3
V gene: TRBV9
CDR3 protein: ASSVGVGVTDTQY

J gene: TRBJ1-4
V gene: TRBV18
CDR3 protein: ASSLGTTKGEKLF

J gene: TRBJ1-3
V gene: TRBV18
CDR3 protein: ASSQGTAGNTIY

J gene: TRBJ2-1
V gene: TRBV5-4
CDR3 protein: ASSSDSYNEQF

J gene: TRBJ1-6
V gene: TRBV6-5
CDR3 protein: ASIGRESDSPLH

J gene: TRBJ1-5
V gene: TRBV2
CDR3 protein: ASSGGFAQPQH

J gene: TRBJ1-2
V gene: TRBV7-8
CDR3 protein: ASSRTGLYGYT

J gene: TRBJ1-5
V gene: TRBV28
CDR3 protein: ASRGGQGTQPQH

J gene: TRBJ1-2
V gene: TRBV7-9
CDR3 protein: ASSYPGFYGYT

J gene: TRBJ2-5
V gene: TRBV5-6
CDR3 protein: ASSIALAGGPETQY

J gene: TRBJ2-7
V gene: TRBV7-2
CDR3 protein: ASSLTSGRTYEQY

J gene: TRBJ1-6
V gene: TRBV19
CDR3 protein: ASNPHAY

J gene: TRBJ1-4
V gene: TRBV19
CDR3 protein: ASSIVRRWQGHEKLF

J gene: TRBJ2-1
V gene: TRBV23-1
CDR3 protein: ASTSVQRESNEQF

J gene: TRBJ1-2
V gene: TRBV5-4
CDR3 protein: ASSWAGVNYGYT

J gene: TRBJ2-2
V gene: TRBV28
CDR3 protein: ASSSAGMNTGELF